These T cell receptor beta chains were read from a single sample in a study of T cells after yellow fever vaccination. From the 5' RACE reads, TCRdb called clonotypes with MiXCR, one entry per CDR3 protein. The sample holds 500,000 to 650,000 distinct CDR3 sequences, less than 20% seen once. The starting material was PBMCs, obtained about 5 days after the first yellow fever vaccination. The receptors stem from a man between 18 and 29 years old who received the YFV17D yellow fever vaccine. CDR3s leave out the opening cysteine and the closing phenylalanine or tryptophan.

V gene	J gene	CDR3 length	CDR3 protein
TRBV6-2/TRBV6-3	TRBJ1-2	13	ASSYFVAGSVSYT
TRBV19	TRBJ2-2	12	ASTLQTNTGELF
TRBV7-7	TRBJ1-4	14	ASSTGTGATGEKLF
TRBV10-3	TRBJ2-3	12	AISEQAGTDTQY
TRBV7-2	TRBJ2-2	13	ASSFDSLVTGELF
TRBV12-3/TRBV12-4	TRBJ2-5	13	ASSLGLAVQETQY
TRBV7-9	TRBJ2-2	14	ASTKTPPQGTGELF
TRBV20-1	TRBJ2-2	12	NAPGQGGTGELF
TRBV7-9	TRBJ2-1	13	ASSSRQASYNEQF
TRBV4-2	TRBJ2-5	14	ASSPQTTVGGETQY
TRBV12-3/TRBV12-4	TRBJ2-1	11	ASSLQGTDEQF